These 21 T cell receptor beta chains were sequenced from one sample in a study of PD-1 blockade in classical Hodgkin lymphoma. The sample's time point: newly diagnosed, previously untreated cHL patient sample. Isolation of CD8+ T cells from thawed PBMCs used magnetic negative selection. Data came from immunoSEQ multiplex PCR; TCRdb stores just in-frame clones and leaves some out. The data show around 10,000 clones, approximately 91% seen once. Input material: CD8+ T cells from blood. The receptors stem from a human donor with classical Hodgkin lymphoma.

This clone was observed once. This chain uses TRBV4-1 with TRBJ1-6; TRBD1 matches at 8 bases. The length of the CDR3 is 15 residues. After removal of 6 bases from V and 6 bases from J, the junction contained 7 bases not matched to a gene. Germline lookup yields CDR1 MGHRA and CDR2 YSYEKL. In nucleotides, the CDR3 is TGCGCCAGCAGTCAACCCGGACAGGGTAATTCACCCCTCCACTTT. This codes for CASSQPGQGNSPLHF.

The genes are TRBV7-9 and TRBJ1-1; D remains unclear. Per germline, CDR1 SEHNR and CDR2 FQNEAQ (reference sequence). V was cut by 2 bases and J by 5 bases, with 12 bases left in between. The CDR3 covers 14 residues. The CDR3 protein is CASSLIGGSTEAFF. In DNA, the CDR3 is TGTGCCAGCAGCTTAATTGGTGGAAGTACTGAAGCTTTCTTT.

This clone was found once. This chain links TRBV5-1 with TRBJ1-5, with D possibly TRBD1 on 6 matching bases. The V gene lost 4 bases and the J gene lost 2 bases, with 19 bases spanning the gap. Per the germline V gene, CDR1 is SGHRS and CDR2 is YFSETQ. The CDR3 is 17 amino acids. The CDR3 region has the DNA TGCGCCAGCAGCCCGGAGGGGGGGCATGAAGGCAATCAGCCCCAGCATTTT. Its translation is CASSPEGGHEGNQPQHF.

The chain employs TRBV19 and TRBJ2-7, with 7 bases matching TRBD2. Germline V gene lookup returns CDR1 LNHDA and CDR2 SQIVND (reference sequence). This CDR3 is built from 13 residues. V shed 5 bases, J shed 2 bases, and the junction held 3 bases outside the gene matches. This chain's CDR3 is CASSFSGPYEQYF. DNA of the CDR3: TGTGCCAGTAGTTTTAGCGGGCCCTACGAGCAGTACTTC.

The chain uses TRBV6-5 and TRBJ2-1; D may be TRBD1 (5 bases). Trimming pared 6 bases from V and 3 bases from J, leaving 9 bases between. The CDR3 contains 13 residues. The V gene's germline CDR1 is MNHEY and CDR2 SVGAGI. The CDR3 DNA sequence: TGTGCCAGCAGCTTTGACAGCTACAATGAGCAGTTCTTC. Its protein product is CASSFDSYNEQFF.

This clone is a singleton in its sample. The chain has TRBV9 and TRBJ2-2, with 13 nucleotides matching TRBD2. The V and J ends lost 4 bases and 1 base, in that order; junction bases with no gene match: 10. Germline V lookup: CDR1 SGDLS, CDR2 YYNGEE. The CDR3 extends over 19 amino acids. CDR3 sequence reads: CASSPRTSGGRMNTGELFF. The CDR3 DNA sequence: TGTGCCAGCAGCCCAAGGACTAGCGGGGGCCGCATGAACACCGGGGAGCTGTTTTTT.

The chain joins TRBV5-4 to TRBJ1-1; D remains ambiguous. V lost 2 bases and J lost 1, with 3 bases in between. The germline gives CDR1 SGHNT, CDR2 YYREEE (reference sequence). The CDR3 covers 12 residues. CDR3 in amino acids: CASSLTNTEAFF. CDR3 in DNA: TGTGCCAGCAGCTTAACGAACACTGAAGCTTTCTTT.

The chain combines TRBV13 with TRBJ2-7; 7 nucleotides align to TRBD2. CDR1 is PRHDT, CDR2 FYEKMQ, per germline (reference sequence). V dropped 5 bases and J dropped 3; count of bases not matched to a gene: 10. CDR3 length: 15 residues. CDR3 protein: CASSPNGRFDYEQYF. For the CDR3, the DNA is TGTGCCAGCAGCCCAAACGGGAGGTTCGACTACGAGCAGTACTTC.

CDR3 protein: CASSLQGSEQFF. The DNA for the CDR3 is TGTGCCAGCAGTTTACAGGGGTCTGAGCAGTTCTTC. This chain links TRBV28 with TRBJ2-1; weak D call: TRBD1 (6 bases). The CDR3 contains 12 residues. Trimming shortened V by 2 bases and J by 9 bases, and 8 bases separated the two germline ends. Germline V CDR1 and CDR2: MDHEN, SYDVKM. Looking up the rest from reference TRBV28 and TRBJ2-1 gives the full variable domain: DVKVTQSSRYLVKRTGEKVFLECVQDMDHENMFWYRQDPGLGLRLIYFSYDVKMKEKGDIPEGYSVSREKKERFSLILESASTNQTSMYLCASSLQGSEQFFGPGTRLTVL.

The rearrangement links TRBV28 to TRBJ2-7; 7 bases align to TRBD2. This CDR3 region has 17 residues. Germline loops: CDR1 MDHEN, CDR2 SYDVKM. The ends lost 2 bases at V and 5 bases at J; junction bases unmatched: 15. CDR3 amino acids: CASSLRDLAGVGHEQYF. The CDR3 DNA is TGTGCCAGCAGTTTAAGGGATTTGGCGGGAGTAGGTCACGAGCAGTACTTC.

CDR3 in amino acids: CASSYDAGGYEQYF. CDR3 DNA sequence: TGTGCCAGCAGTTACGATGCGGGAGGGTACGAGCAGTACTTC. The J gene is TRBJ2-7, the V gene TRBV6-5; TRBD2 matches at 9 bases. J lost 4 bases, V lost 2 bases, and 3 bases had no gene match. Germline assignment: CDR1 MNHEY and CDR2 SVGAGI. The CDR3 consists of 14 residues.

The chain couples TRBV2 to TRBJ1-1, with unresolved D. The V end lost 8 bases, the J end lost 4 bases, and 14 bases lay between the germline ends. The germline V gene has CDR1 SNHLY and CDR2 FYNNEI. The CDR3 has 13 residues. The CDR3 sequence is CASRRGGLTEAFF. CDR3 coding DNA: TGTGCCAGCCGCCGAGGAGGGCTCACTGAAGCTTTCTTT.

The J gene is TRBJ1-6, the V gene TRBV7-6; TRBD1 is a possible D gene (5 bases). There are 18 residues in the CDR3. Trimming left V 2 bases short and J 0 bases short, with 14 bases between. Per germline, CDR1 SGHVS and CDR2 FNYEAQ. In DNA form, the CDR3 reads TGTGCCAGCAGCTTACACCGGGACTCGTTCTCCTATAATTCACCCCTCCACTTT. Amino acids: CASSLHRDSFSYNSPLHF.

The chain links TRBV7-6 to TRBJ1-1, with D perhaps TRBD1 (6 bases). V lost 5 bases and J lost 5, with 12 bases in between. The CDR3 totals 13 residues. CDR1 and CDR2 (germline): SGHVS, FNYEAQ. CDR3 amino acids: CASSPPGVTEAFF. The CDR3 DNA is TGTGCCAGCAGCCCCCCAGGGGTTACTGAAGCTTTCTTT.

The chain couples TRBV2 to TRBJ1-5, with D perhaps TRBD1 (5 bases). V lost 3 bases and J 4 bases, leaving 10 bases between the germline ends. Germline V gene lookup returns CDR1 SNHLY and CDR2 FYNNEI. The CDR3 consists of 14 residues. CDR3 sequence reads: CASSEAQGNQPQHF. CDR3 coding DNA: TGTGCCAGCAGTGAGGCGCAGGGAAATCAGCCCCAGCATTTT.

The chain couples TRBV11-2 to TRBJ2-5; possibly TRBD2 for D (5 bases). The CDR3 runs 15 residues. Per the germline V gene, CDR1 is SGHAT and CDR2 is FQNNGV. Trimming removed 5 bases at V and 1 base at J, with 14 bases between. This CDR3 is CASSQGWLAQETQYF. As DNA, the CDR3 is TGTGCCAGCAGCCAAGGTTGGCTAGCCCAAGAGACCCAGTACTTC.

The V and J genes are TRBV28 and TRBJ1-2; 11 bases fit TRBD1. The germline gives CDR1 MDHEN, CDR2 SYDVKM. The length of the CDR3 is 15 residues. J gave up 8 bases and V 4 bases, and 9 bases lay outside the gene matches. CDR3 protein: CASSSGQGDWYGYTF. The CDR3 nucleotides are TGTGCCAGCAGTTCGGGACAGGGGGATTGGTACGGCTACACCTTC.

The rearrangement joins TRBV4-1 to TRBJ1-4; tentatively, D is TRBD1 (5 bases). The ends were cut back, 3 bases at V and 8 bases at J, with 13 bases in the middle. CDR1 and CDR2 (germline): MGHRA, YSYEKL. The CDR3 is 14 amino acids. The CDR3 loop reads CASSQNWGFEKLFF. In DNA, the CDR3 is TGCGCCAGCAGCCAGAACTGGGGCTTCGAAAAACTGTTTTTT.

The V call is TRBV6-1, the J call TRBJ2-7, with D perhaps TRBD1 or TRBD2 (5 bases each). This CDR3 is built from 13 residues. Germline CDR1 MNHNS, CDR2 SASEGT. V dropped 5 bases and J dropped 0 bases, with 8 bases sitting between them. In DNA form, the CDR3 reads TGTGCCAGCAGTACGGGACCCTCCTACGAGCAGTACTTC. The encoded protein is CASSTGPSYEQYF.

V gene TRBV28 combines with J gene TRBJ2-1; 14 bases are a match to TRBD2. The length of the CDR3 is 17 residues. Germline assignment: CDR1 MDHEN and CDR2 SYDVKM. V was pared by 4 bases and J by 3 bases, with 5 bases of the junction left unmatched. CDR3 in amino acids: CASSWGTSGSLYNEQFF. Here the CDR3 DNA reads TGTGCCAGCAGTTGGGGGACTAGCGGGAGTCTCTACAATGAGCAGTTCTTC.

The sample holds one count of this clone. This rearrangement joins TRBV27 to TRBJ1-2; 7 bases are shared with TRBD1. The CDR3 consists of 13 residues. The germline V gene has CDR1 MNHEY and CDR2 SMNVEV (reference sequence). V lost 2 bases, J lost 10 bases, and 7 bases stayed unmatched. CDR3 nucleotides: TGTGCCAGCAGTTTAGGGGTTGGACAGGACTACACCTTC. It yields the protein CASSLGVGQDYTF.